Sequencing of this T cell receptor (beta chain) was carried out in a study of CD8+ T cells in alopecia areata. For the study at large: Tofacitinib was taken orally by treated patients, and the dose was 5 to 10 mg twice daily. Study results and limitations: Clonality in lesional scalp, especially alopecia totalis/universalis, exceeded that of normal scalp.

In each case, RNA was isolated and then reverse transcribed into cDNA as the sequencing template. Repertoires were generated with immunoSEQ multiplex PCR, while TCRdb's copy carries only in-frame clones and drops some. The data contain about 150,000 clones, around 55% of them seen just once; the ten biggest clones take up around 19%. Regarding this clone: Its antigen is as yet unknown.

Punch biopsies of lesional scalp, plus peripheral blood, were taken from alopecia areata patients. Germline CDR1 reads LGHNA; CDR2 reads YSLEER. The CDR3 has 13 amino acids. Trimming left V 4 bases short and J 8 bases short, with 12 bases between. The clonotype originates from a human donor with alopecia areata. Sequencing used CD8+ T cells sorted from blood, obtained at week 0. The chain joins TRBV4-3 to TRBJ2-1; D is ambiguous. The DNA for the CDR3 is TGCGCCAGCAGCCCCGCCGGAGTCGATGAGCAGTTCTTC. Translating gives CASSPAGVDEQFF.